These 14 T cell receptor beta chains came from one sample sequenced in a study of T-cell reconstitution after alpha-beta-depleted transplantation in children. Unique molecular identifiers were incorporated when the TCRbeta library was constructed. TCRdb passed the PCR reads through MiXCR, listing each CDR3 protein once. This sample has 700,000 or so distinct CDR3 sequences, with around 13% found just once. This specimen was PBMCs, taken before TCRalphabeta/CD19-depleted stem cell transplant. Receptors were obtained from a girl aged 2-10 years with congenital amegakaryocytic thrombocytopenia, due to receive a stem cell transplant.

This chain links TRBV24-1 with TRBJ2-3; TRBD2 agrees at 10 bases. Trimming at V came to 4 bases and at J to 6 bases, leaving 6 bases not matched to a gene. This CDR3 contains 15 residues. Per germline, CDR1 KGHDR and CDR2 SFDVKD. The CDR3 region is CATSEASGSSDTQYF. The CDR3 nucleotides read TGTGCCACCAGTGAGGCTAGCGGGAGTTCGGATACGCAGTATTTT.

This chain links TRBV5-1 with TRBJ2-3; 9 bases line up with TRBD2. J was trimmed by 6 bases and V by 2 bases; bases with no gene match: 10. Germline V CDR1 and CDR2: SGHRS, YFSETQ. CDR3 length: 16 amino acids. The CDR3, as DNA: TGCGCCAGCAGCTTAGGCGGGAGGGGTTATCAGGATACGCAGTATTTT. This encodes CASSLGGRGYQDTQYF.

This clonotype was seen ten or more times. The chain recombines TRBV5-1 with TRBJ2-1; 8 positions agree with TRBD2. CDR1 and CDR2 (germline): SGHRS, YFSETQ. The CDR3 contains 16 residues. The trim removed 4 bases at V and 5 bases at J, leaving 11 bases unmatched. This CDR3 is CASSDWEREINNEQFF. In DNA, the CDR3 is TGCGCCAGCAGCGATTGGGAGCGGGAGATAAACAATGAGCAGTTCTTC.

The V gene is TRBV6-5, the J gene TRBJ2-3, with 10 bases matching TRBD2. Unmatched junction bases numbered 4, after V lost 4 bases and J lost 3 bases. This CDR3 is 15 amino acids long. Germline V gene data show CDR1 as MNHEY and CDR2 as SVGAGI. The CDR3: CASSSALAGTDTQYF. The DNA of the CDR3 is TGTGCCAGCAGTTCGGCACTAGCGGGAACAGATACGCAGTATTTT.

V usage is TRBV18 and J usage is TRBJ2-2; D remains ambiguous. The CDR3 length is 16 residues. Germline V lookup: CDR1 KGHSH, CDR2 LQKENI. The germline V and J ends were trimmed by 3 bases and 1 base, with 12 bases remaining between them. DNA of the CDR3: TGTGCCAGCTCACCTTCAACACCCTTGAACACCGGGGAGCTGTTTTTT. Translated, it gives CASSPSTPLNTGELFF.

The rearrangement links TRBV7-8 to TRBJ2-7; D perhaps matches TRBD2 (5 bases). Germline CDR1 is SGHVS and CDR2 is FQNEAQ. The CDR3 consists of 12 residues. V lost 1 base and J lost 12, with 13 bases in between. This chain's CDR3 is CASSLDLAEAYF. CDR3 in DNA: TGTGCCAGCAGCTTAGATCTAGCAGAGGCGTACTTC.

This chain links TRBV7-6 with TRBJ2-1, with D unclear. V dropped 0 bases and J dropped 6 bases, with 9 bases sitting between them. Germline assignment: CDR1 SGHVS and CDR2 FNYEAQ. This CDR3 contains 14 residues. The CDR3 nucleotides are TGTGCCAGCAGCTTAGCGACTGTTTCCAATGAGCAGTTCTTC. Protein: CASSLATVSNEQFF.

The V and J genes are TRBV20-1 and TRBJ2-1; 8 bases map to TRBD2. The junction had 5 bases not matched to a gene; V was cut back by 5 bases and J by 2 bases. This CDR3 spans 14 amino acids. Germline values: CDR1 DFQATT, CDR2 SNEGSKA (reference sequence). The CDR3, as DNA: TGCAGTGCTGGACGTAGCGGGACCTACAATGAGCAGTTCTTC. Encoded protein: CSAGRSGTYNEQFF.

Concerning this clonotype: A much larger clone differs from this one at a single base, so this may be a read error. V and J are TRBV20-1 and TRBJ2-5, with TRBD2 matching over 8 bases. V lost 5 bases to trimming and J lost 4 bases; unmatched junction nucleotides: 9. The germline V gene encodes CDR1 DFQATT and CDR2 SNEGSKA (reference sequence). The CDR3 is 14 amino acids. CDR3 sequence: CSAASTTSGETQYF. The CDR3 nucleotides read TGCAGTGCTGCATCAACCACTAGCGGAGAGACCCAGTACTTC.

This clonotype was counted at least ten times. The chain joins TRBV7-8 to TRBJ2-7; 12 nucleotides line up with TRBD2. Germline CDR1 SGHVS, CDR2 FQNEAQ. The V segment lost 5 bases and the J segment 2 bases; nucleotides outside the gene matches: 4. The CDR3 contains 15 residues. CDR3 coding DNA: TGTGCCAGCAGCCCCAGGACTAGCGGGACCTACGAGCAGTACTTC. It yields the protein CASSPRTSGTYEQYF.

This clonotype was picked up many times. The chain joins TRBV12-3 or TRBV12-4 to TRBJ1-2; possible D gene TRBD1, 6 bases. The CDR3 covers 17 residues. Between the trimmed V and J ends, which lost 5 bases and 4 bases, there was a span of 23 bases. The CDR3 sequence is CASSPGRQLGGSYGYTF. CDR3 bases: TGTGCCAGCAGTCCCGGACGACAGTTAGGGGGAAGCTATGGCTACACCTTC.

The table lists this clonotype with a few counts. The chain recombines TRBV20-1 with TRBJ2-1, with TRBD2 as a possible D gene (6 bases). Trimming took 5 bases from V and 12 from J, leaving 17 bases between them. Germline lookup yields CDR1 DFQATT and CDR2 SNEGSKA (reference sequence). This CDR3 contains 12 residues. The CDR3 DNA is TGCAGTGCTCCGGAGGGGTCGGGGACGCAGTTCTTC. It is translated as CSAPEGSGTQFF.

This clonotype appeared a few times. This chain uses TRBV6-6 with TRBJ1-1; D possibly corresponds to TRBD1 (6 bases). Germline V gene sequence: CDR1 MNHNY, CDR2 SVGAGI (reference sequence). The germline V and J ends were trimmed by 6 bases and 10 bases, with 18 bases remaining between them. There are 13 residues in the CDR3. The CDR3 protein is CASSLPNQGRAFF. The CDR3 DNA sequence: TGTGCCAGCAGCCTCCCCAATCAGGGGAGAGCTTTCTTT.

This clonotype came up many times. The chain recombines TRBV12-3 or TRBV12-4 with TRBJ2-7; the match to TRBD1 covers 7 bases. J was trimmed by 2 bases and V by 8 bases; bases with no gene match: 6. The CDR3 runs to 13 residues. The CDR3 reads CASSTGTAYEQYF. CDR3 bases: TGTGCCAGCTCTACCGGGACAGCCTACGAGCAGTACTTC.